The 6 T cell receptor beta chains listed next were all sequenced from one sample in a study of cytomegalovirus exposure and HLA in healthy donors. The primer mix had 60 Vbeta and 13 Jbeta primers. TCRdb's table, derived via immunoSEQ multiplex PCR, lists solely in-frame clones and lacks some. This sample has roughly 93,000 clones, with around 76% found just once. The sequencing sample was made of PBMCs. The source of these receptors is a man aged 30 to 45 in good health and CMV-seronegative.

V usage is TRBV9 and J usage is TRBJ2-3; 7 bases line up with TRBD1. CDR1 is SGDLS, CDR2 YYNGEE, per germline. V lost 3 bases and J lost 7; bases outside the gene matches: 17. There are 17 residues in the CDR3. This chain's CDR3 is CASSGLQGSNPLNTQYF. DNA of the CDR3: TGTGCCAGCAGCGGGCTACAGGGGTCCAACCCATTAAATACGCAGTATTTT.

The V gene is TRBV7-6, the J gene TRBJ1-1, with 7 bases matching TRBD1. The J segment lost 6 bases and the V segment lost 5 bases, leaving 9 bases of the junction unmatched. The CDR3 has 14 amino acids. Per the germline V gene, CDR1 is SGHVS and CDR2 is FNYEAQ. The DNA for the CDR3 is TGTGCCAGCAGCCAAGGGGGAACAGGGGCTGAAGCTTTCTTT. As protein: CASSQGGTGAEAFF.

CDR3 region: CASSNRANEQFF. The CDR3 bases are TGTGCCAGTAGTAACAGGGCCAATGAGCAGTTCTTC. The V and J genes are TRBV19 and TRBJ2-1, with a weak D call TRBD1 (6 bases). This CDR3 has 12 amino acids. Trimming took 4 bases from V and 6 from J, leaving 7 bases between them. Germline-derived CDR1 and CDR2 are LNHDA and SQIVND (reference sequence).

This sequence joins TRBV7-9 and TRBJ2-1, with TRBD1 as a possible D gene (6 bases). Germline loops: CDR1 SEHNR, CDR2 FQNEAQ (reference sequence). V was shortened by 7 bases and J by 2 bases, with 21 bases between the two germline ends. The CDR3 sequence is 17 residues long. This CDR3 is CASKPAWGPVAYNEQFF. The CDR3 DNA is TGTGCCAGCAAACCTGCCTGGGGGCCCGTGGCCTACAATGAGCAGTTCTTC.

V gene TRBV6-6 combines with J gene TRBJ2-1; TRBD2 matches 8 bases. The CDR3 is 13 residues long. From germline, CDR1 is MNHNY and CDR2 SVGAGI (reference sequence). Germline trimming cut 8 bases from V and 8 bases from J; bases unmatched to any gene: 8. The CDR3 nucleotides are TGTGCCAGCTTAAACGGGGGGGCCGATGAGCAGTTCTTC. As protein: CASLNGGADEQFF.

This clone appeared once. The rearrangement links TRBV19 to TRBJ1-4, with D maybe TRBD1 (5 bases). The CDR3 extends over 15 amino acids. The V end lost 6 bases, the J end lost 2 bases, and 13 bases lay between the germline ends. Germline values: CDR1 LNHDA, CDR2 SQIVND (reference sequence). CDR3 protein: CASSQGLTTNEKLFF. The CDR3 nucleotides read TGTGCCAGTAGCCAGGGACTGACGACTAATGAAAAACTGTTTTTT.